This section outlines one T cell receptor beta chain sequence together with its context. These data are taken from a study of blood T cell repertoires in COVID-19. On the study more broadly: Donors in the United States, Italy and Spain gave samples during acute or convalescent COVID-19. Sample material is recorded as cDNA or gDNA derived from T cells, B-cell-depleted T cells, or PBMCs.

In the study's own analysis: Reference gene primer amplification in the assay estimated nucleated cell counts. Data came from immunoSEQ multiplex PCR; TCRdb stores just in-frame clones and leaves some out. V, J and clone size derive from that table, while D and trimming were established from the DNA sequence. The data show 100,000 to 150,000 clones, with about 80% seen just once and over 9% held by the top ten. V lost 3 bases and J 8 bases, leaving 8 bases between the germline ends. Germline assignment: CDR1 LNHDA and CDR2 SQIVND (reference sequence). This CDR3 spans 13 amino acids. The sample taken for sequencing was peripheral blood. The chain carries TRBV19 and TRBJ1-6; D gene ambiguous. The clonotype was recovered from a woman aged 55-69 years with acute or convalescent COVID-19. CDR3 region: CASSISYYSPLHF. CDR3 bases: TGTGCCAGTAGTATCTCGTATTATTCACCCCTCCACTTT.